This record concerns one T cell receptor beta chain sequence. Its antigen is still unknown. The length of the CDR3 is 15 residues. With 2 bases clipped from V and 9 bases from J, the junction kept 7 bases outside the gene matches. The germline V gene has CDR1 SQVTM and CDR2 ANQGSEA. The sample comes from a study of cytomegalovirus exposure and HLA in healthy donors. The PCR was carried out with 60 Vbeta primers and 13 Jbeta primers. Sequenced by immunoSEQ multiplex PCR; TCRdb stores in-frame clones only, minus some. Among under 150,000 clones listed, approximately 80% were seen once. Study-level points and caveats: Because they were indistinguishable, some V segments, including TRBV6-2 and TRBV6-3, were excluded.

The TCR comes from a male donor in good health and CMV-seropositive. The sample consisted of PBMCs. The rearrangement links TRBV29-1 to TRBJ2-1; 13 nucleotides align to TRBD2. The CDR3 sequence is CSVETGTSGKGEQFF. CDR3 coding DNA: TGCAGCGTTGAAACCGGGACTAGCGGGAAGGGTGAGCAGTTCTTC.